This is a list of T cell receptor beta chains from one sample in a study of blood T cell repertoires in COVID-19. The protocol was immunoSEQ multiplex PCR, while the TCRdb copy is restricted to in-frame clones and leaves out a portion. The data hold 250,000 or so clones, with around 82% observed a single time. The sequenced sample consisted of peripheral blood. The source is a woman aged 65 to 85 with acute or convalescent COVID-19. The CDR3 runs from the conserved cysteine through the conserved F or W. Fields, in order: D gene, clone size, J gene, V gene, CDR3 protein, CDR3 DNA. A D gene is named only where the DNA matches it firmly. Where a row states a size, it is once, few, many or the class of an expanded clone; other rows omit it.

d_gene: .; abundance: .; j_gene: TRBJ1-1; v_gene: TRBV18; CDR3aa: CASSEGQNTEAFF; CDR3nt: TGTGCCAGCTCAGAAGGACAGAACACTGAAGCTTTCTTT
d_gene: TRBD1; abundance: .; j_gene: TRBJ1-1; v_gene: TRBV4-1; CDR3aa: CASSHGQGMNTEAFF; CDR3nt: TGCGCCAGCAGCCACGGACAGGGAATGAACACTGAAGCTTTCTTT
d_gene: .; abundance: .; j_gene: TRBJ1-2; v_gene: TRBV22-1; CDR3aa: CPGSAPTESGKESLFYGYTF; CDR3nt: TGTCCTGGGAGCGCCCCGACCGAGTCAGGAAAGGAAAGCCTATTCTATGGCTACACCTTC
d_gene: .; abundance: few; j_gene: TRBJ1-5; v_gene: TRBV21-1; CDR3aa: CASIRTGGYNQPQHF; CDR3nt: TGTGCCAGCATTCGGACAGGGGGCTACAATCAGCCCCAGCATTTT
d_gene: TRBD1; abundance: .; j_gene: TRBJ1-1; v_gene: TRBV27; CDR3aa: CASSWTGGNTEAFF; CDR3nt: TGTGCCAGCAGTTGGACAGGGGGGAACACTGAAGCTTTCTTT
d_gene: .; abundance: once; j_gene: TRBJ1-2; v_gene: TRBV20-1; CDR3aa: CSASPRGQGLF; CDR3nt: TGCAGTGCTTCCCCTAGAGGGCAGGGACTCTTC
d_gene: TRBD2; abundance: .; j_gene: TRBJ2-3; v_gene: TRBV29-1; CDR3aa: CSVEEERGVGTQYF; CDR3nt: TGCAGCGTTGAAGAAGAGCGGGGGGTCGGTACGCAGTATTTT
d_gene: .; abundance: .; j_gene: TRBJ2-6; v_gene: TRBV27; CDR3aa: CASSLSIFGILNSGANVLTF; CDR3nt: TGTGCCAGCAGTTTATCTATCTTCGGGATTCTTAACTCTGGGGCCAACGTCCTGACTTTC
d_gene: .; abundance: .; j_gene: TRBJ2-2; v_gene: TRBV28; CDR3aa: CASRTGTQNTGELFF; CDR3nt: TGTGCCAGCAGAACCGGGACTCAGAACACCGGGGAGCTGTTTTTT
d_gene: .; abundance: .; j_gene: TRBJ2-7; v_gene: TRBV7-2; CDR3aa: CASSLVRSTYEQYF; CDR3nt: TGTGCCAGCAGCTTAGTCAGGTCCACCTACGAGCAGTACTTC
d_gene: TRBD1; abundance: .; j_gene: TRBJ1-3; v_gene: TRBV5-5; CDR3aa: CASSFNRGSSGNTIYF; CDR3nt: TGTGCCAGCAGCTTCAACAGGGGGTCTTCTGGAAACACCATATATTTT
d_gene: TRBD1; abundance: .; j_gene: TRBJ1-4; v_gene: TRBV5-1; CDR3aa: CASSSGQATNEKLFF; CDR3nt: TGCGCCAGCAGCTCTGGACAGGCAACTAATGAAAAACTGTTTTTT
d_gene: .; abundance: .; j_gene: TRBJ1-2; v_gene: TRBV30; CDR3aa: CAWTAQLWGYTF; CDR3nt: TGTGCCTGGACAGCCCAACTATGGGGCTACACCTTC
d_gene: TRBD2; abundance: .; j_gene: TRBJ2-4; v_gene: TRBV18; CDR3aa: CASSPLLAGAIAKNIQYF; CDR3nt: TGTGCCAGCTCACCTTTGCTAGCGGGGGCAATAGCCAAAAACATTCAGTACTTC
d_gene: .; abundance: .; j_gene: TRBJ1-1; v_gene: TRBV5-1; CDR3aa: CASSLGLEDTEAFF; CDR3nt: TGCGCCAGCAGTCTCGGACTGGAGGACACTGAAGCTTTCTTT
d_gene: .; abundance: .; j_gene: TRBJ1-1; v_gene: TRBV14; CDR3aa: CASSQDRVEAFF; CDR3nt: TGTGCCAGCAGCCAAGATCGAGTGGAGGCTTTCTTT
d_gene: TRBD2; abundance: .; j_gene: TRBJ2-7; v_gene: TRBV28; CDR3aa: CASSPGGSYYEQYF; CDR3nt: TGTGCCAGCAGCCCGGGGGGTAGCTACTACGAGCAGTACTTC
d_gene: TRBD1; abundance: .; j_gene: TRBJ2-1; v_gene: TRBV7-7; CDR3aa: CASSLEQGANEQFF; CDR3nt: TGTGCCAGCAGCTTAGAACAGGGGGCCAATGAGCAGTTCTTC
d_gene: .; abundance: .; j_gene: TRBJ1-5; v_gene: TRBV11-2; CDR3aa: CASSLNRGSNQPQHF; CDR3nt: TGTGCCAGCAGCTTAAATAGAGGGAGCAATCAGCCCCAGCATTTT
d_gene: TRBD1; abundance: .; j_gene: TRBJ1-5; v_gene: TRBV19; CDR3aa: CASSPEQGSNQPQHF; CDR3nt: TGTGCCAGTAGTCCCGAACAGGGGAGCAATCAGCCCCAGCATTTT
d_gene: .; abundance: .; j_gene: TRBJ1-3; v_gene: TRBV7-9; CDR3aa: CASQGSGNTIYF; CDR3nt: TGTGCCAGCCAGGGAAGTGGAAACACCATATATTTT
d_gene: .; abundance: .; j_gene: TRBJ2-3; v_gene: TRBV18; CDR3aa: CASSQQALWQFGDTQYF; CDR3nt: TGTGCCAGCTCACAACAGGCCCTGTGGCAATTCGGAGATACGCAGTATTTT
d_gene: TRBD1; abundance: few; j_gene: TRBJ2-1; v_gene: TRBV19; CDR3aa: CASGGQGPYNEQFF; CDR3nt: TGTGCCAGTGGGGGACAGGGGCCCTACAATGAGCAGTTCTTC
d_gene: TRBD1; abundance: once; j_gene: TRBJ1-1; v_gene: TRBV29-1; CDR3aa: CSAEDRVGTEAFF; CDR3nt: TGCAGCGCCGAGGACAGGGTAGGCACTGAAGCTTTCTTT
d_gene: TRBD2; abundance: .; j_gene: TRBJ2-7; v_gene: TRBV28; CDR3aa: CASRGSGGGSYEQYF; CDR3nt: TGTGCCAGCAGAGGTAGCGGGGGGGGATCCTACGAGCAGTACTTC
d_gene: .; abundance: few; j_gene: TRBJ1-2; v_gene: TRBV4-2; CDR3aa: CASSQDPPGQLYGYTF; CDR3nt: TGTGCCAGCAGCCAAGATCCTCCGGGACAACTTTATGGCTACACCTTC
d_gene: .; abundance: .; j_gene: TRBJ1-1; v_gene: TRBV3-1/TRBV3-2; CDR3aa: CASSEGTGWTEAFF; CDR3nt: TGTGCCAGCAGCGAAGGCACAGGGTGGACTGAAGCTTTCTTT
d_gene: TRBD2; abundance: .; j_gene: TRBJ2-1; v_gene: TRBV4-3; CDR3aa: CASSQPGTSGANEQFF; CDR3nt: TGCGCCAGCAGCCAGCCCGGGACTAGCGGGGCGAATGAGCAGTTCTTC
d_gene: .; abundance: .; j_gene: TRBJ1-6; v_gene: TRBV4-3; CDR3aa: CASSQEGRRNSPLHF; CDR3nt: TGCGCCAGCAGCCAAGAGGGCAGAAGGAATTCACCCCTCCACTTT
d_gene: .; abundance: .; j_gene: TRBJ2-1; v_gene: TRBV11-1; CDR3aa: CASSLAGGEKFF; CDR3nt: TGTGCCAGCAGCTTAGCAGGGGGGGAGAAGTTCTTC
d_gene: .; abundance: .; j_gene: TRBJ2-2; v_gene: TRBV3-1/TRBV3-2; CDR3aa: CASSPQGSTGELFF; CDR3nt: TGTGCCAGCAGCCCCCAGGGTAGCACCGGGGAGCTGTTTTTT
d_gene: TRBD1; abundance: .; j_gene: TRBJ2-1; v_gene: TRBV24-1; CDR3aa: CATSDPSATGQADEQFF; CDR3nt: TGTGCCACCAGTGATCCTTCGGCGACAGGGCAAGCGGATGAGCAGTTCTTC
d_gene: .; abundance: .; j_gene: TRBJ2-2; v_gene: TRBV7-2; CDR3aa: CASSPSPNTGELFF; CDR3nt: TGTGCCAGCAGCCCGTCCCCGAACACCGGGGAGCTGTTTTTT
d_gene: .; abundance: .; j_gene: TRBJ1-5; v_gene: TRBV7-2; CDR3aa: CASSVSPVGGQPQHF; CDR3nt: TGTGCCAGCAGCGTATCCCCCGTCGGAGGGCAGCCCCAGCATTTT
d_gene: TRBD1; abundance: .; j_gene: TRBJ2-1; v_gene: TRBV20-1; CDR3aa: CSASKGQGAYEQFF; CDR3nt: TGCAGTGCTAGTAAGGGACAGGGGGCCTATGAGCAGTTCTTC
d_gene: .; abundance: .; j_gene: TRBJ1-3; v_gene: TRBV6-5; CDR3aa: CASRSAGISGNTIYF; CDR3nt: TGTGCCAGCAGATCCGCAGGTATCTCTGGAAACACCATATATTTT
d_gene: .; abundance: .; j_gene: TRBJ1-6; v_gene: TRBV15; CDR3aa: CATSRDFRVSYNSPLHF; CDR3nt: TGTGCCACCAGCAGAGATTTTCGTGTCTCCTATAATTCACCCCTCCACTTT
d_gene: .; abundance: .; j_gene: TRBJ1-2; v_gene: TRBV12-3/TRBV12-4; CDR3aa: CATGRVENYGYTF; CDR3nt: TGTGCCACGGGGAGGGTTGAAAACTATGGCTACACCTTC
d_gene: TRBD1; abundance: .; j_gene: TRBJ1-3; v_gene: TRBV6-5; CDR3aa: CASRGGTGGNTIYF; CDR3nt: TGTGCCAGCAGGGGGGGGACAGGCGGAAACACCATATATTTT
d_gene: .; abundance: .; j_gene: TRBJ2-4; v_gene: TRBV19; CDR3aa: CASSTGGIDKNIQYF; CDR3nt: TGTGCCAGTAGTACAGGGGGGATAGACAAAAACATTCAGTACTTC
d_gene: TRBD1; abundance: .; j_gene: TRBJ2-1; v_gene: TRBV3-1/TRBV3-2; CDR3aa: CASSQLDRDRGEQFF; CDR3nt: TGTGCCAGCAGCCAATTAGACCGGGACAGGGGTGAGCAGTTCTTC
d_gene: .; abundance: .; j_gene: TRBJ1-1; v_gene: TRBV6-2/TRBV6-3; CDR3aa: CASSYSGRGTEAFF; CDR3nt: TGTGCCAGCAGTTACTCGGGGAGGGGGACTGAAGCTTTCTTT
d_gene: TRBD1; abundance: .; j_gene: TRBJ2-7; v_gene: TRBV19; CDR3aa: CASSIGTGVYEQYF; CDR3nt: TGTGCCAGTAGTATCGGGACAGGGGTATACGAGCAGTACTTC
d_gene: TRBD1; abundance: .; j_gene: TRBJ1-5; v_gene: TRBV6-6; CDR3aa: CASSLTGGNQPQHF; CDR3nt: TGTGCCAGCAGCCTGACAGGGGGCAATCAGCCCCAGCATTTT
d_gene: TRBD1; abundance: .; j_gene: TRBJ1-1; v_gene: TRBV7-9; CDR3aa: CASSWGQDTEAFF; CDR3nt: TGTGCCAGCAGTTGGGGACAGGACACTGAAGCTTTCTTT
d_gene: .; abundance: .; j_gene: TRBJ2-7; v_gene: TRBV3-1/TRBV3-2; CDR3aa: CASSQGGTGHEQYF; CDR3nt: TGTGCCAGCAGCCAAGGTGGCACAGGCCACGAGCAGTACTTC
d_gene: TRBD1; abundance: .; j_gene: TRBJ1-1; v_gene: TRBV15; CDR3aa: CATSRDVRDRGYTEAFF; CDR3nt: TGTGCCACCAGCAGAGATGTCCGGGACAGGGGATACACTGAAGCTTTCTTT
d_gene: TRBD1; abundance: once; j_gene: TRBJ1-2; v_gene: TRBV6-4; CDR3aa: CASSDLGQGGSTYGYTF; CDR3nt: TGTGCCAGCAGTGACTTGGGACAGGGGGGATCAACCTATGGCTACACCTTC
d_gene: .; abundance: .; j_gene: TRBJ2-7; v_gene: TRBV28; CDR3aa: CASSDISEQYF; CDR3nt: TGTGCCAGCAGCGACATTTCCGAGCAGTACTTC